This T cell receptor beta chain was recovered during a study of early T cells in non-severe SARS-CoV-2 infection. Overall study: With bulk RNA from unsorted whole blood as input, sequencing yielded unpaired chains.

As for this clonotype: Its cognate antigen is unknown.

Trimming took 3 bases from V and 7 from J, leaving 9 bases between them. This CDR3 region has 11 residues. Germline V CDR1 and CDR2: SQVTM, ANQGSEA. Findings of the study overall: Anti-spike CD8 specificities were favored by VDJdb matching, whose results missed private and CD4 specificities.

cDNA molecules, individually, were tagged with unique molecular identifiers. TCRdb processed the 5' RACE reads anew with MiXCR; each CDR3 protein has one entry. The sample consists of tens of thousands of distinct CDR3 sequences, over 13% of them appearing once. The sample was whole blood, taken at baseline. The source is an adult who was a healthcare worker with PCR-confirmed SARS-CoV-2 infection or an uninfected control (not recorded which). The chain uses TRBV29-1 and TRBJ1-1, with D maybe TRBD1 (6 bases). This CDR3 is CSVDDRFEAFF. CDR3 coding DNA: TGCAGCGTTGACGACAGGTTTGAAGCTTTCTTT.